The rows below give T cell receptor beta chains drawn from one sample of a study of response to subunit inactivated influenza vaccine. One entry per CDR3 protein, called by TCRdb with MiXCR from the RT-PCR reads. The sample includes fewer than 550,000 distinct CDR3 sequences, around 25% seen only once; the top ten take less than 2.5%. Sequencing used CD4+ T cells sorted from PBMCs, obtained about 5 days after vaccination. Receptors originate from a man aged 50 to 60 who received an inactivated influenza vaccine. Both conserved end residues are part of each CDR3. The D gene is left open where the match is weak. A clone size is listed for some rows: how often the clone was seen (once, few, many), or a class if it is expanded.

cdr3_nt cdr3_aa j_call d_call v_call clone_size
TGTGCCAGCAGAAAACCGGGGGGGCGAAGATCACAGCATTTT CASRKPGGRRSQHF TRBJ1-5 . TRBV6-1 .
TGTGCCAGCAGCTTAGCGTCGGTGCCGTCCGATACGCAGTATTTT CASSLASVPSDTQYF TRBJ2-3 . TRBV7-9 .
TGTGCCAGCAGTTGGGAGGGACAGGGGTTGGCAGATACGCAGTATTTT CASSWEGQGLADTQYF TRBJ2-3 TRBD1 TRBV12-3/TRBV12-4 .
TGCGCCAGCGGACAGGGCTCCTACAATGAGCAGTTCTTC CASGQGSYNEQFF TRBJ2-1 TRBD1 TRBV4-1 few
TGTGCCAGCAGCTCTTTCCGATTGACCCGAGGAAACAATGAGCAGTTCTTC CASSSFRLTRGNNEQFF TRBJ2-1 . TRBV7-9 .
TGTGCCAGCGAAAGACAGGGAATAAATCAGTTCTTC CASERQGINQFF TRBJ2-1 TRBD1 TRBV2 .
TGCGCCAGCAGCCTCCAGCGGGAGGTCGACAATGAGCAGTTCTTC CASSLQREVDNEQFF TRBJ2-1 TRBD2 TRBV4-3 .
TGTGCCACAGGGGTGGGACTAGCGGTTCCAATGGAGACCCAGTACTTC CATGVGLAVPMETQYF TRBJ2-5 TRBD2 TRBV6-1 .
TGTGCCAGCAGGGACAGGGGGGCTAGCTCCTACGAGCAGTACTTC CASRDRGASSYEQYF TRBJ2-7 TRBD1 TRBV6-1 .
TGTGCCAGCAGCTTAGATGCAACCCGGGAGACCCAGTACTTC CASSLDATRETQYF TRBJ2-5 . TRBV11-3 .
TGTGCCACCAGCAGAGAGGGGGGGCTTTCGGGGTACGAGCAGTACTTC CATSREGGLSGYEQYF TRBJ2-7 . TRBV15 few
TGTGCCAGCCTCGAACTGGGGAATCAGCCCCAGCATTTT CASLELGNQPQHF TRBJ1-5 . TRBV28 .
TGTGCCAGCAGCAACACAGGGTATGGCTACACCTTC CASSNTGYGYTF TRBJ1-2 . TRBV7-2 many
TGTGCCAGCAGCTTAGAAGCCAGTACTTCAGATACGCAGTATTTT CASSLEASTSDTQYF TRBJ2-3 . TRBV7-2 .
TGTGCCAGCAGCTTAGCGAGCGGGAGGGCCCCGGGCAATGAGCAGTTCTTC CASSLASGRAPGNEQFF TRBJ2-1 TRBD2 TRBV7-2 .
TGTGCCAGCAGCTTAAGCTCAGGGGTCCCCTACAATGAGCAGTTCTTC CASSLSSGVPYNEQFF TRBJ2-1 . TRBV7-2 .
TGTGCCTGGAGTGTACGCAGGGGGCTAGGAGAAAAACTGTTTTTT CAWSVRRGLGEKLFF TRBJ1-4 TRBD1 TRBV30 .
TGTGCCAGCAGTTTAAGTCTGTCGGCGGGGGAGCTGTTTTTT CASSLSLSAGELFF TRBJ2-2 . TRBV12-3/TRBV12-4 many
TGTGCCAGCAGTTTAAAGGGGGCGGTTCAGCCCCAGCATTTT CASSLKGAVQPQHF TRBJ1-5 TRBD1 TRBV12-3/TRBV12-4 .
TGTGCCAGCAGTTTATCTCAGGGGATGAACACTGAAGCTTTCTTT CASSLSQGMNTEAFF TRBJ1-1 . TRBV12-3/TRBV12-4 many
TGTGCCAGCTCAACCGGGACAGGGGGCTTCGATGGCTACACCTTC CASSTGTGGFDGYTF TRBJ1-2 TRBD1 TRBV18 .
TGTGCCAGCAGCCAAGCCAGCAGGGAGCAGTACTTC CASSQASREQYF TRBJ2-7 . TRBV3-1 .
TGTGCCAGCAGTGTGGGACAGAAAGAGACCCAGTACTTC CASSVGQKETQYF TRBJ2-5 TRBD1 TRBV12-3/TRBV12-4 few
TGCGCCAGCAGCCTACCCCTGGGCACAGATACGCAGTATTTT CASSLPLGTDTQYF TRBJ2-3 . TRBV5-1 .
TGTGCCAGCAGCTCCCGGAGACTAGCGGGGCGAAGCTCCTACAATGAGCAGTTCTTC CASSSRRLAGRSSYNEQFF TRBJ2-1 TRBD2 TRBV5-6 .
TGTGCCAGTCGGCGGGGGAGTGGAGATACGCAGTATTTT CASRRGSGDTQYF TRBJ2-3 TRBD2 TRBV12-3/TRBV12-4 few
TGCGCCAGCAGTGGACAGGGCTATGGCTACACCTTC CASSGQGYGYTF TRBJ1-2 TRBD1 TRBV10-2 .
TGTGCCAGCAGTGATTCCGGGACTAGCGGACTAAGCACAGATACGCAGTATTTT CASSDSGTSGLSTDTQYF TRBJ2-3 TRBD2 TRBV6-2/TRBV6-3 .
TGTGCCAGCAGTGAACCAGGGAGTAGAGAGCAGTACTTC CASSEPGSREQYF TRBJ2-7 . TRBV6-1 few
TGCGCCAGCACCTCGGACTTGAACACTGAAGCTTTCTTT CASTSDLNTEAFF TRBJ1-1 . TRBV5-1 many
TGTGCCAGCACTACTAGCGGGGTACACAATGAGCAGTTCTTC CASTTSGVHNEQFF TRBJ2-1 TRBD2 TRBV12-3/TRBV12-4 few
TGCGCCAGCAGCCTGCGGACAGGGCAGGGGAATACGCAGTATTTT CASSLRTGQGNTQYF TRBJ2-3 TRBD1 TRBV4-1 few
TGCAGTGCCCTCCGAGCGGCCCTGCGCCCAGATACGCAGTATTTT CSALRAALRPDTQYF TRBJ2-3 . TRBV20-1 .
TGTGCCAGCAGTAGACAGCTCTATAGCAATCAGCCCCAGCATTTT CASSRQLYSNQPQHF TRBJ1-5 . TRBV6-1 few
TGTGCCAGCAGCTCCGGGGGGACAGGCACAGATACGCAGTATTTT CASSSGGTGTDTQYF TRBJ2-3 . TRBV6-1 few
TGTGCCAGCAGTCCAAGGACAGGAAATAGCAATCAGCCCCAGCATTTT CASSPRTGNSNQPQHF TRBJ1-5 TRBD1 TRBV6-1 many
TGCGCCAGCAGCCCCTTCCAAGGTAGCAGTCAGCCCCAGCATTTT CASSPFQGSSQPQHF TRBJ1-5 . TRBV4-3 many
TGTGCCAGCAGAAGGGGACCGGAGACCCAGTACTTC CASRRGPETQYF TRBJ2-5 . TRBV12-3/TRBV12-4 .
TGCGCCAGCAGCCAAGAAGGGGGCAGGGGTGTATATTCACCCCTCCACTTT CASSQEGGRGVYSPLHF TRBJ1-6 TRBD1 TRBV4-3 many
TGCAGTGGCCCGACTAGCGGGGTTAGCACAGATACGCAGTATTTT CSGPTSGVSTDTQYF TRBJ2-3 TRBD2 TRBV20-1 .
TGTGCCGCGGTTGGGCTCAATCAGCCCCAGCATTTT CAAVGLNQPQHF TRBJ1-5 . TRBV28 .
TGTGCCAGCAGCTACGCCCGGGGGCAGCCCCAGCATTTT CASSYARGQPQHF TRBJ1-5 . TRBV5-5 .
TGTGCCAGCAGCCCAGCGGGAGTAGGCACAGATACGCAGTATTTT CASSPAGVGTDTQYF TRBJ2-3 TRBD2 TRBV11-3 few
TGTGCCAGCACCCTAGCGGGAGGTTACGAGCAGTACTTC CASTLAGGYEQYF TRBJ2-7 TRBD2 TRBV7-2 few
TGTGCCAGCAGCAAAGGACTCAAGGGCGAGCAGTACTTC CASSKGLKGEQYF TRBJ2-7 . TRBV6-1 .
TGTGCCAGCAGCTTAGGGGGACAGGGAGCCAAAAACATTCAGTACTTC CASSLGGQGAKNIQYF TRBJ2-4 TRBD1 TRBV7-2 .
TGTGCCAGCAGCCCCCGCCCCCCGCCTGGGGAGCTGTTTTTT CASSPRPPPGELFF TRBJ2-2 . TRBV7-2 .
TGTGCCTGGAGGCGGGATAATTCACCCCTCCACTTT CAWRRDNSPLHF TRBJ1-6 . TRBV30 few
TGTGCCAGCTGCAGGACTAGTGGTATAGATACGCAGTATTTT CASCRTSGIDTQYF TRBJ2-3 TRBD2 TRBV18 .
TGCAGCGTTGAAGGGGACAGGCCCCCGTTCGAGACCCAGTACTTC CSVEGDRPPFETQYF TRBJ2-5 TRBD1 TRBV29-1 .